The clone carrying this T cell receptor beta chain was found a few times. The antigen is unknown. The data were taken from a study of cytomegalovirus exposure and HLA in healthy donors. Amplification used 60 Vbeta primers and 13 Jbeta primers. The protocol was immunoSEQ multiplex PCR, while the TCRdb copy is restricted to in-frame clones and leaves out a portion. The table has around 76,000 clones, over 70% seen once. Study observations and caveats: Equally common other TCR beta chains were less clonally expanded than HLA-associated ones, a later analysis found.

The germline V gene encodes CDR1 SEHNR and CDR2 FQNEAQ (reference sequence). The CDR3 totals 13 residues. V was trimmed by 1 base and J by 7 bases, leaving 10 bases between them. The chain employs TRBV7-9 and TRBJ1-1; the D is unclear. The sequencing input was PBMCs. The clonotype originates from a man between 40 and 49 years old in good health and CMV-seronegative. The CDR3 region is CASSLERMDEAFF. Written as DNA, the CDR3 is TGTGCCAGCAGCTTAGAGAGGATGGATGAAGCTTTCTTT.